This T cell receptor beta chain was retrieved from a study of blood T cell repertoires in COVID-19. Study-wide context: PBMCs, B-cell-depleted T cells, or T cells provided the cDNA or gDNA that made up the material.

V shed 3 bases, J shed 8 bases, and the junction held 7 bases outside the gene matches. This CDR3 is built from 13 residues. Germline loops: CDR1 GTSNPN, CDR2 SVGIG (reference sequence). Authors' methods: Reference gene primer amplification in the assay estimated nucleated cell counts. TCRdb's copy holds only in-frame clones and misses some; the assay was immunoSEQ multiplex PCR. That table furnishes V, J and clone size, whereas the DNA furnished D and trimming. This table has fewer than 60,000 clones, 81% appearing once. Sequencing was carried out using peripheral blood. The receptor's source is a woman older than 75 with COVID-19, enrolled during active disease. The chain has TRBV30 and TRBJ1-3, with 7 bases matching TRBD1. In nucleotides, the CDR3 is TGTGCCTGGAGACCTCCCCAGGGGGACACCATATATTTT. It is translated as CAWRPPQGDTIYF.